The sequence of this T cell receptor (beta chain) was determined in a study of T cells in Graves' hyperthyroidism and ophthalmopathy. This CDR3 has 14 residues. The V gene lost 6 bases and the J gene lost 5 bases, with 15 bases spanning the gap. The germline CDR1 and CDR2 sequences are KGHDR and SFDVKD. Uncontrolled infection, other autoimmune disease, pregnancy or lactation disqualified patients from enrolment. This clonotype occurred a few times. Researchers amplified the TCR beta CDR3 regions from RNA transcripts. An initial round of RT-PCR targeting the TCR CDR3 relied on the HTBI primer set. TCRdb re-called the multiplex PCR reads through MiXCR, storing one row per CDR3 protein. The table shows under 350,000 distinct CDR3 sequences, with about a sixth occurring only once.

The chain employs TRBV24-1 and TRBJ2-5, with D tentatively TRBD2 (5 bases). The source is a woman between 55 and 75 years old with Graves' ophthalmopathy. Specimen: blood. CDR3 sequence reads: CATSPGSVVETQYF. The DNA for the CDR3 is TGTGCCACCAGTCCGGGATCGGTCGTCGAGACCCAGTACTTC.